This T cell receptor (beta chain) was identified during a study of T cell responses to AZD1222 COVID-19 vaccine (dated by TCRdb to the early 2020s). Describing the broader study: A total of 230 to 250 trial participants underwent TCR sequencing, of whom 200 to 220 received two doses of AZD1222 and roughly 25 received two doses of the MenACWY control vaccine. Trial participants were enrolled into age subgroups of 18-55, 56-69 and 70-plus years, which contained approximately 150, 28 and 58 TCR-sequenced participants, respectively.

Beyond this particular receptor, the publication reports: The vaccine-associated CD4 TCRs covered the entire spike protein, and the dominant responses fell in regions 160-218 and 743-854. Only a handful of AZD1222 recipients were SARS-CoV-2 seropositive at baseline, limiting conclusions about previously exposed vaccinees. After two AZD1222 doses, spike-specific TCR breadth and depth were significantly higher than at day 0 and than in MenACWY recipients. The 56-69-year group was small, and its depth increase did not reach significance, likely because of low power. Reportedly, almost half of the unique spike-specific TCRs recognized epitopes lying outside the regions that are mutated in the B.1.351 and B.1.1.7 variants. Because no day 14 peak-response samples were available, the repertoires could be characterized only after the peak T cell response. Participants were mostly white British and included more females than males, and it was suggested by the authors that clonal diversity may have been underestimated.

As concerns this clone: What this receptor recognizes is not known. No base-level quality is on record; no much larger clone is a single base apart.

CDR1 and CDR2 are read off the germline V gene as MNHNS and SASEGT. V is cut back by 2 bases and J by 9 bases, with 9 bases in the junction unmatched. The CDR3 measures 16 amino acids from cysteine to phenylalanine. Just CDR3 DNA is preserved here, 48 bases in frame from base 1. This sample's time point label indicates: about 28 days (+/-7) after the second vaccine dose. AZD1222 recipients given second doses at about 4 weeks or at about 12 weeks were pooled, since spike-specific TCR depth and breadth were not found to differ between the two schedules. Vaccinee samples came from UK trials COV001 and COV002, including a single-blind randomized controlled phase 2/3 trial of AZD1222 (ChAdOx1 nCoV-19) in healthy adults. For TCRbeta chain sequencing, PBMC samples from trial participants were taken at day 0 and at day 28 after the second dose. The CDR3 regions of human TCRbeta chains were subjected to immunosequencing. The study's own analysis went as follows. TCRs in the repertoires were matched against a reference library of SARS-CoV-2-specific TCRs that had been generated with the MIRA antigen-specificity platform. Breadth meant the fraction of unique TCRs that were SARS-CoV-2-associated, whereas depth meant the fraction of total T cells that were SARS-CoV-2-associated. Using the MIRA data, each spike-specific TCR was assigned both to the spike region to which the TCR was reactive and to a CD4 or CD8 class. Log10-transformed breadth and depth values were compared by one-way ANOVA with Sidak's multiple comparisons tests. TCRdb mirrors the immuneACCESS table, restricted to in-frame sequences. Some clones are absent from its copies; in checked studies, under half trace to an unresolved V gene, and the reason for the others is unknown. V and J calls plus clone size are reproduced from that table; the DNA served to infer D and trimming. This sample gives over 150,000 clones in total; around 94% of them show up just once. Approximately 1.5% of the sample belongs to the ten largest clones.

This TCR was sampled from an adult who received the AZD1222 COVID-19 vaccine. Sequenced material: peripheral blood, taken 28 days after the second AZD1222 dose. This sequence uses TRBV6-1 and TRBJ1-6, with 8 bases in between that match TRBD1. The DNA sequence follows: TGTGCCAGCAGTGAAACGCGACAGGGGTTTGGTTCACCCCTCCACTTT. Translated, this gives CASSETRQGFGSPLHF.